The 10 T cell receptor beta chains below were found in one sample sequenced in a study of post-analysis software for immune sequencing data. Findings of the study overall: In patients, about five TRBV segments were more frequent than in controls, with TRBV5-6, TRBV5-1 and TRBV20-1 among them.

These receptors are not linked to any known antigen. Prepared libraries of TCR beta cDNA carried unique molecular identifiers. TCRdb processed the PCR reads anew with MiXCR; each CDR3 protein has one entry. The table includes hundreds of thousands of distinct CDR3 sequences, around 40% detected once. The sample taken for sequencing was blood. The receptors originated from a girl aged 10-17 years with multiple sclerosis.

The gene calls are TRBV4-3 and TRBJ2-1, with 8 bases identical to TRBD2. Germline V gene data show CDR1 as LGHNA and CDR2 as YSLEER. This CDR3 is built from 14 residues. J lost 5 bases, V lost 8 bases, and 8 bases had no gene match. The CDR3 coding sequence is TGCGCCAGCGGTCCCGGACTAGCCGACAATGAGCAGTTCTTC. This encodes CASGPGLADNEQFF.

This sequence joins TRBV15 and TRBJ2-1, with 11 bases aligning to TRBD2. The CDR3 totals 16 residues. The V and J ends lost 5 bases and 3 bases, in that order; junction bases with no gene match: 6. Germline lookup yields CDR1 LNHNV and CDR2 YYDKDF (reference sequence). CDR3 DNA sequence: TGTGCCACCAGCGAATCGACTAGCGGGGACTACAATGAGCAGTTCTTC. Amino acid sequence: CATSESTSGDYNEQFF.

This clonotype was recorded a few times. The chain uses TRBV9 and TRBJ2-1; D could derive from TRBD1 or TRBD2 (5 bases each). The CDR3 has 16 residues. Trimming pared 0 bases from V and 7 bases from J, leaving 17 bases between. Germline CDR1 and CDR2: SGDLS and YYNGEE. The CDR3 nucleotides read TGTGCCAGCAGCGTAGGGGGGTCCCCCGATTATAATGAGCAGTTCTTC. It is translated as CASSVGGSPDYNEQFF.

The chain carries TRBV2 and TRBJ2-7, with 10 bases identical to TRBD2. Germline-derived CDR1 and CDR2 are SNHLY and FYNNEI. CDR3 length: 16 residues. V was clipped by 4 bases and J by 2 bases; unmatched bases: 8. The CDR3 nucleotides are TGTGCCAGCAGTGGACTAGCGGGTATAATCCCCTACGAGCAGTACTTC. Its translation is CASSGLAGIIPYEQYF.

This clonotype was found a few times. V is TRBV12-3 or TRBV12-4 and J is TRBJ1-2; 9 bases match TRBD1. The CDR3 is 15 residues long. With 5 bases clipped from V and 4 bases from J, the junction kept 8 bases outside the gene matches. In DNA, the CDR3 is TGTGCCAGCAGTGGGGACAGGGTGAGGATCTATGGCTACACCTTC. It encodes CASSGDRVRIYGYTF.

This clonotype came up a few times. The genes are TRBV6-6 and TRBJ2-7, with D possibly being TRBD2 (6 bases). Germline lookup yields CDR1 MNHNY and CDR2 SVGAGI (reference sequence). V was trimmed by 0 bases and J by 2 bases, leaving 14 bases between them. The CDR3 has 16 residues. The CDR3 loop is CASSYSEGRRTYEQYF. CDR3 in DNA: TGTGCCAGCAGTTACTCGGAGGGTAGGAGGACCTACGAGCAGTACTTC.

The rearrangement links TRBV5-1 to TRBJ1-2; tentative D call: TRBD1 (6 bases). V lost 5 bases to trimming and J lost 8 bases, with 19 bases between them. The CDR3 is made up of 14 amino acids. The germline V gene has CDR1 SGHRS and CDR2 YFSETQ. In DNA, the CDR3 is TGCGCCAGCAGGGACGGGGGCAGATCCCTCGGCTACACCTTC. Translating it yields CASRDGGRSLGYTF.

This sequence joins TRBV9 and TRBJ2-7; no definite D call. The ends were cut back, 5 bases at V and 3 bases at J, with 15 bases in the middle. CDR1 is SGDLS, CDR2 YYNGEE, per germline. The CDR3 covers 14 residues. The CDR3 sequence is CASSAASRGYEQYF. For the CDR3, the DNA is TGTGCCAGCAGTGCCGCTTCCAGAGGCTACGAGCAGTACTTC.

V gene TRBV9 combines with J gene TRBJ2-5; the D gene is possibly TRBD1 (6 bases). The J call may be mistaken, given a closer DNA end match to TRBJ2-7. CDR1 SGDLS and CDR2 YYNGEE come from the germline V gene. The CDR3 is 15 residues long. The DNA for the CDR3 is TGTGCCAGCAGCGTAGAGCCCGGACAGTACTACGAGCAGTACTTC. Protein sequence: CASSVEPGQYYEQYF.

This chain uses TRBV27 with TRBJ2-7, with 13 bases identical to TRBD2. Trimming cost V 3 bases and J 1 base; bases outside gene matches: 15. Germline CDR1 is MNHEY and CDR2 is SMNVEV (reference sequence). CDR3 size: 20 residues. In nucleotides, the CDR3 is TGTGCCAGCAGTTTTGGGTTGACCGGGACTAGCGGGATAATTTCCTACGAGCAGTACTTC. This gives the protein CASSFGLTGTSGIISYEQYF.